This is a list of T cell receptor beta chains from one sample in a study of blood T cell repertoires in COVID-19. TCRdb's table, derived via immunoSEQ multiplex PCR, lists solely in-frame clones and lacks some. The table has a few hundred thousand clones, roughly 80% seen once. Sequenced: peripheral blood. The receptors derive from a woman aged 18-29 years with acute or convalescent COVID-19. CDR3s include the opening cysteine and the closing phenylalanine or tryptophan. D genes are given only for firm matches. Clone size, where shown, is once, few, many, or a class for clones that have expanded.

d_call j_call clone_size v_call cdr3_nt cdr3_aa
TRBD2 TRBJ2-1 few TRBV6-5 TGTGCCAGCACCGGCGGACTAGAGCACAATGAGCAGTTCTTC CASTGGLEHNEQFF
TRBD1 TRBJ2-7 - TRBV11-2 TGTGCCAGCAGCCGGGACAGGAACTACGAGCAGTACTTC CASSRDRNYEQYF
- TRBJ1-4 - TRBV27 TGTGCCAGCAGACCCTACAGCTCTAATGAAAAACTGTTTTTT CASRPYSSNEKLFF
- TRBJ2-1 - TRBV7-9 TGTGCCAGCAGCTTAGCTGTGATACTTCTCGATGAGCAGTTCTTC CASSLAVILLDEQFF
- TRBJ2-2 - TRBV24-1 TGTGCCACCAGTTCTTCACTAAGGCCCGGGACACTAAACACCGGGGAGCTGTTTTTT CATSSSLRPGTLNTGELFF
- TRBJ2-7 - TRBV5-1 TGCGCCAGCACCACCTTGGGGGGGGCCGGCTACGAGCAGTACTTC CASTTLGGAGYEQYF
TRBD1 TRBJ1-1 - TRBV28 TGTGCCAGCAGCCAGGACAGGGGTGAAGCTTTCTTT CASSQDRGEAFF
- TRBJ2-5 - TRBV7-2 TGTGCCAGCAGCTTAAGACCGACCCTACAGGGGGAGGGAGAGACCCAGTACTTC CASSLRPTLQGEGETQYF
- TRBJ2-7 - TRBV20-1 TGCAGTGCGAAGTGGCTCGAGCAGTACTTC CSAKWLEQYF
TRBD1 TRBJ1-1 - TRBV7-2 TGTGCCAGCAGCGTCCGCCGGGACAGAGAAGCTTTCTTT CASSVRRDREAFF
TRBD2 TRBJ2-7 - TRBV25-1 TGTGCCAGCAGTGAAGTACTAGCGGGACACTACGAGCAGTACTTC CASSEVLAGHYEQYF
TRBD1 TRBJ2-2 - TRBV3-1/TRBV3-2 TGTGCCAGCAGCCCAAGTGTAGGGGGCGTCGACACCGGGGAGCTGTTTTTT CASSPSVGGVDTGELFF
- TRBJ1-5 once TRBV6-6 TGTGCCAGCAGCCTACAGGGACGGGTAGTGCAGCCCCAGCATTTT CASSLQGRVVQPQHF